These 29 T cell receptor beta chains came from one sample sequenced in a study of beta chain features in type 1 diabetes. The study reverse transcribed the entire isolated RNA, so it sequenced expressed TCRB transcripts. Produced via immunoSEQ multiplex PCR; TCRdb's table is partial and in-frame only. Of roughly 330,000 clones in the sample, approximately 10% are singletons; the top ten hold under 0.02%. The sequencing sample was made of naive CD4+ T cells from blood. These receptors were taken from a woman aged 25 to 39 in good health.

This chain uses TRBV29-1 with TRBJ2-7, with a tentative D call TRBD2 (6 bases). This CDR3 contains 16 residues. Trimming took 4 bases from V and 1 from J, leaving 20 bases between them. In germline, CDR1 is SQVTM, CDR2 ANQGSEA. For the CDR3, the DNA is TGCAGCGTTGCTGCCCCAAGGGGACTTCCTTCCTACGAGCAGTACTTC. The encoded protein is CSVAAPRGLPSYEQYF.

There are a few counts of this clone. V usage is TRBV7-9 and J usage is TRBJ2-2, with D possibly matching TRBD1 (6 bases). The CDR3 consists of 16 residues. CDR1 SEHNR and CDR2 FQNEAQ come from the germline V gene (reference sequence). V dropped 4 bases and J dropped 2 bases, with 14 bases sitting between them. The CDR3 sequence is CASSSTGIENTGELFF. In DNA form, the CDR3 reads TGTGCCAGCAGCTCAACAGGGATAGAAAACACCGGGGAGCTGTTTTTT.

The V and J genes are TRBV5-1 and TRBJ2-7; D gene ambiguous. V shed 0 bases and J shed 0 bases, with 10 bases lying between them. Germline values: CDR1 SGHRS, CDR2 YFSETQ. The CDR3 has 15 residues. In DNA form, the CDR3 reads TGCGCCAGCAGCTTGGTGGTGGGCGTCTCCTACGAGCAGTACTTC. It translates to CASSLVVGVSYEQYF.

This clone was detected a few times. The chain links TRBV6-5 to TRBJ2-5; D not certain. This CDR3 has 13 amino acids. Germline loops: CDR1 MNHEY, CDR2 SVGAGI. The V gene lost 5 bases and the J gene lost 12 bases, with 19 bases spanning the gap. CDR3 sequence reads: CASSPATPRIKYF. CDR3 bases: TGTGCCAGCAGTCCCGCCACCCCTAGGATAAAGTACTTC.

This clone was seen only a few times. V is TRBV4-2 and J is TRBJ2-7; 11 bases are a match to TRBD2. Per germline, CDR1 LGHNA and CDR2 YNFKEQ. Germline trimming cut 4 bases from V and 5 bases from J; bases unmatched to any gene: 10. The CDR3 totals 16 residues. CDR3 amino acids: CASSLRLTSGSDEQYF. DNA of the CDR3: TGTGCCAGCAGCCTACGCCTAACTAGCGGGAGCGACGAGCAGTACTTC.

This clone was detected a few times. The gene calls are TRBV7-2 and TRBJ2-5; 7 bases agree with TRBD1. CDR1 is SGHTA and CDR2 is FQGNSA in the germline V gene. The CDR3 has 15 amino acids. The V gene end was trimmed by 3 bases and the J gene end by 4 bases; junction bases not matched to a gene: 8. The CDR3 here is CASSLNRGVSETQYF. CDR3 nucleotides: TGTGCCAGCAGCTTGAACAGGGGTGTGTCAGAGACCCAGTACTTC.

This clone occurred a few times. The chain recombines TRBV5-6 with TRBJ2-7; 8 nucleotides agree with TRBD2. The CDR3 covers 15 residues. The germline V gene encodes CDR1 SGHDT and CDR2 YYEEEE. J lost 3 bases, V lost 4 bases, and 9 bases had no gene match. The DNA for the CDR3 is TGTGCCAGCAGCAGTACTAGCGGATTCTTCTACGAGCAGTACTTC. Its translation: CASSSTSGFFYEQYF.

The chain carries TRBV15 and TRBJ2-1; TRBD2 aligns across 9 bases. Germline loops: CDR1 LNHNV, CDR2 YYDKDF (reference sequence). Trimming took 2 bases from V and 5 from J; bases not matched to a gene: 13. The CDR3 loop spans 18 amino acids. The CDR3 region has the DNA TGTGCCACCAGCAGATCCCCCTTATCAGCGGGAGGTAACAATGAGCAGTTCTTC. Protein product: CATSRSPLSAGGNNEQFF. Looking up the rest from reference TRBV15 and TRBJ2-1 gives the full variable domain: DAMVIQNPRYQVTQFGKPVTLSCSQTLNHNVMYWYQQKSSQAPKLLFHYYDKDFNNEADTPDNFQSRRPNTSFCFLDIRSPGLGDTAMYLCATSRSPLSAGGNNEQFFGPGTRLTVL.

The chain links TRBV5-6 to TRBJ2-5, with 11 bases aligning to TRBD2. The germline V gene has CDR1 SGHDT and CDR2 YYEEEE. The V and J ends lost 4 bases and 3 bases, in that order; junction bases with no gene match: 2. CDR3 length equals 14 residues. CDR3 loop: CASSPGLAEETQYF. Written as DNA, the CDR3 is TGTGCCAGCAGCCCGGGACTAGCGGAAGAGACCCAGTACTTC.

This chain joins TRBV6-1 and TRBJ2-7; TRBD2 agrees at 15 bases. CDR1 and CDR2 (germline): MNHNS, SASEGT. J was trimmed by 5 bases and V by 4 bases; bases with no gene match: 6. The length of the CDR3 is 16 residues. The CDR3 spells CASSGGLAGGLHEQYF. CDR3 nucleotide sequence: TGTGCCAGCAGTGGGGGACTAGCGGGAGGACTACACGAGCAGTACTTC.

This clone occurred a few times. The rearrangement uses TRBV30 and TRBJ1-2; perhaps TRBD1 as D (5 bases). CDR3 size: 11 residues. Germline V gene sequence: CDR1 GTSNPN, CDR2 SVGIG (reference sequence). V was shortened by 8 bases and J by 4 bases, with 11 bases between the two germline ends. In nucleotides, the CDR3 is TGTGCCCACGGTAGGGGCTATGGCTACACCTTC. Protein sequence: CAHGRGYGYTF.

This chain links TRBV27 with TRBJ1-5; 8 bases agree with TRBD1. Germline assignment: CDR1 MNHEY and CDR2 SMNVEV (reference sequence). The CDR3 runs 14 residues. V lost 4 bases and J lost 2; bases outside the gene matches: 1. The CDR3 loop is CASSSDRGNQPQHF. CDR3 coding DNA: TGTGCCAGCAGTTCGGACAGGGGCAATCAGCCCCAGCATTTT.

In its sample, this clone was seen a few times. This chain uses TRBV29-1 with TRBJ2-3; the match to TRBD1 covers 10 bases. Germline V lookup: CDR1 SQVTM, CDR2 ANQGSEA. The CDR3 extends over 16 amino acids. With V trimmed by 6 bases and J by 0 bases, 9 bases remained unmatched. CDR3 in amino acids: CSVFRDRGRSTDTQYF. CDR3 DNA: TGCAGCGTCTTTCGGGACAGGGGTCGGAGCACAGATACGCAGTATTTT.

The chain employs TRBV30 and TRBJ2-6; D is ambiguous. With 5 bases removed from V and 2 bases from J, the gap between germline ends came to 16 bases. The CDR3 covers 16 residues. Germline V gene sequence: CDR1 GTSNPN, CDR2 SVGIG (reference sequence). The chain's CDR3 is CAWSLKSHPGANVLTF. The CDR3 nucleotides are TGTGCCTGGTCCCTTAAGAGCCACCCTGGGGCCAACGTCCTGACTTTC.

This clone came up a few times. The CDR3: CASSSDRSSGNTIYF. The CDR3 DNA follows: TGTGCCAGCAGTTCAGACAGAAGCTCTGGAAACACCATATATTTT. V and J are TRBV6-5 and TRBJ1-3; TRBD1 is a possible D gene (5 bases). V lost 4 bases, J lost 0 bases, and 10 bases lay in between. The germline CDR1 and CDR2 sequences are MNHEY and SVGAGI. CDR3 length: 15 amino acids.

Here the CDR3 reads CASSTWRGGDTDTQYF. In DNA form, the CDR3 reads TGCGCCAGCAGCACGTGGAGGGGGGGCGATACAGATACGCAGTATTTT. The chain carries TRBV5-1 and TRBJ2-3; TRBD2 is a possible D gene (7 bases). Per the germline V gene, CDR1 is SGHRS and CDR2 is YFSETQ. The V and J ends lost 4 bases and 3 bases respectively, with 18 bases between them. The CDR3 spans 16 residues.

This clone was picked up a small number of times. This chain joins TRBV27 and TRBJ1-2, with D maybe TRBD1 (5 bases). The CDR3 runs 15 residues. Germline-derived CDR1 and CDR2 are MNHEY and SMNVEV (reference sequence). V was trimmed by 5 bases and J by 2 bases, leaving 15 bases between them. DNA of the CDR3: TGTGCCAGCAGTCCCGGAGACAGAAGAAACTATGGCTACACCTTC. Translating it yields CASSPGDRRNYGYTF.

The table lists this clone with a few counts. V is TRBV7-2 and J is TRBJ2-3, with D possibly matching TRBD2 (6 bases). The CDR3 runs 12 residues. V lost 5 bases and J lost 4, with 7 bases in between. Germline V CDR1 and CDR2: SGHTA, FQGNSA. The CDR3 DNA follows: TGTGCCAGCAGCGGAGGGGCAGATACGCAGTATTTT. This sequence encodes CASSGGADTQYF.

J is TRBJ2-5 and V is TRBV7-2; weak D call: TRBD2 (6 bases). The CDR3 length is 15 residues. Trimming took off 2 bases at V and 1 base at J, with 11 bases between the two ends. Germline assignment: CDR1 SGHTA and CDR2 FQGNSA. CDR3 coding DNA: TGTGCCAGCAGCTTAATGGGGGACTCCCAAGAGACCCAGTACTTC. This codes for CASSLMGDSQETQYF.

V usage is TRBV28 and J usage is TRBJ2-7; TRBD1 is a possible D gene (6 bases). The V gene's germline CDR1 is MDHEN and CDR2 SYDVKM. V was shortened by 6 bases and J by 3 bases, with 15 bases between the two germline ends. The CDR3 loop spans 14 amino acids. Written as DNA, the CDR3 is TGTGCCAGCAGCCGGGACAAGGTTATCTACGAGCAGTACTTC. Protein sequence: CASSRDKVIYEQYF.

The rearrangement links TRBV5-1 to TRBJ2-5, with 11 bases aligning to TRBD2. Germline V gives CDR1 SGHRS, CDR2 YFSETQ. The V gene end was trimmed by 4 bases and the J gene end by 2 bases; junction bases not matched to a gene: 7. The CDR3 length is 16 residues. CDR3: CASSGTSGGGQETQYF. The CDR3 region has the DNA TGCGCCAGCAGCGGGACTAGCGGAGGGGGGCAAGAGACCCAGTACTTC.

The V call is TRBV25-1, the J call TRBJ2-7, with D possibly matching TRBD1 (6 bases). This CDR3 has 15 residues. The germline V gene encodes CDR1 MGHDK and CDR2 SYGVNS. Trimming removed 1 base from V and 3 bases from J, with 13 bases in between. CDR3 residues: CASSELGTPNYEQYF. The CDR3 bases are TGTGCCAGCAGTGAATTGGGGACACCGAACTACGAGCAGTACTTC.

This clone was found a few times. The CDR3 region has the DNA TGTGCCAGCAGCTTGGGGCCGGGGACAGATACGCAGTATTTT. It is translated as CASSLGPGTDTQYF. V and J are TRBV5-6 and TRBJ2-3, with a tentative D call TRBD2 (5 bases). V was clipped by 0 bases and J by 3 bases, with 8 bases between them. There are 14 residues in the CDR3. The germline CDR1 and CDR2 sequences are SGHDT and YYEEEE.

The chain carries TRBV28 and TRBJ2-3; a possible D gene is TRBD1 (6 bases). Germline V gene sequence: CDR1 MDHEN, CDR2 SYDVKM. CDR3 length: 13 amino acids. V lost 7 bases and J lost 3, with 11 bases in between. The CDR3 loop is CASNQGFTDTQYF. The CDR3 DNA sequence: TGTGCCAGCAACCAGGGGTTTACAGATACGCAGTATTTT.

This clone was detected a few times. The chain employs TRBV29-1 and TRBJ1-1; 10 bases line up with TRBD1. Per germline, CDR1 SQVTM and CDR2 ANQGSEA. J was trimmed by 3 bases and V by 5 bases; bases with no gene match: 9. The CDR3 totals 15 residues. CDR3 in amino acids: CSVMRDRGRDTEAFF. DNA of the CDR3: TGCAGCGTTATGAGAGACAGGGGGCGCGACACTGAAGCTTTCTTT.

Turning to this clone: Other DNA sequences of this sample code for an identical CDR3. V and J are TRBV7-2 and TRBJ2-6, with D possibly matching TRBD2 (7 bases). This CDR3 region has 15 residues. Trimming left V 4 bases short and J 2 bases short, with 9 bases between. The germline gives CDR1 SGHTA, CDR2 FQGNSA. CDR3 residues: CASSSGGTGANVLTF. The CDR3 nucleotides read TGTGCCAGCAGCTCGGGGGGCACTGGGGCCAACGTCCTGACTTTC.

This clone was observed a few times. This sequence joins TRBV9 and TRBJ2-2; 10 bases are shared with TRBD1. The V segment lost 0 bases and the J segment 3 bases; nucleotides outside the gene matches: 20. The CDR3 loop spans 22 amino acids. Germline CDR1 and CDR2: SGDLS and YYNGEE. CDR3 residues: CASSVVEGGTGVYGFDTGELFF. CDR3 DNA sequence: TGTGCCAGCAGCGTAGTCGAGGGGGGGACAGGGGTTTACGGATTCGACACCGGGGAGCTGTTTTTT. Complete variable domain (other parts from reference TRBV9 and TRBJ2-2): DSGVTQTPKHLITATGQRVTLRCSPRSGDLSVYWYQQSLDQGLQFLIQYYNGEERAKGNILERFSAQQFPDLHSELNLSSLELGDSALYFCASSVVEGGTGVYGFDTGELFFGEGSRLTVL.

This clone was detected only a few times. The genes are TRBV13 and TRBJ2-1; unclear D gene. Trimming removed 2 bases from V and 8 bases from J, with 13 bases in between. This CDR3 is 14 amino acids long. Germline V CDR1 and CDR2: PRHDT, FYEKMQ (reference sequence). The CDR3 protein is CASSLLGSRYEQFF. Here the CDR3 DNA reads TGTGCCAGCAGCTTACTCGGCTCCAGGTATGAGCAGTTCTTC.

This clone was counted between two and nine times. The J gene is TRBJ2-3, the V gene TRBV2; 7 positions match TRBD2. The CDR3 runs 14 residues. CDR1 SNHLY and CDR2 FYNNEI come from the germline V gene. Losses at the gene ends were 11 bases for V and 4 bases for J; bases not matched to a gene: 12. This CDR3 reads CALSGASGADTQYF. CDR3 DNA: TGTGCCCTCTCCGGGGCTAGCGGTGCAGATACGCAGTATTTT.